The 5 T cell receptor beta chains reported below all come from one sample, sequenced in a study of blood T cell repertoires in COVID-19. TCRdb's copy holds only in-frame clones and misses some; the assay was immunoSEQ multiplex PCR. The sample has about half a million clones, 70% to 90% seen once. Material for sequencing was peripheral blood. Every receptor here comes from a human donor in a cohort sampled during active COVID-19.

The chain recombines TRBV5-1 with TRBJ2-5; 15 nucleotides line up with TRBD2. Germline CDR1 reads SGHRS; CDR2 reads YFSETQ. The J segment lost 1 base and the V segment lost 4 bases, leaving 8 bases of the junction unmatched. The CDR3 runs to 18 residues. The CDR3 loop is CASSHGTSGRTAQETQYF. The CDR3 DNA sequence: TGCGCCAGCAGCCACGGGACTAGCGGGAGGACAGCCCAAGAGACCCAGTACTTC.

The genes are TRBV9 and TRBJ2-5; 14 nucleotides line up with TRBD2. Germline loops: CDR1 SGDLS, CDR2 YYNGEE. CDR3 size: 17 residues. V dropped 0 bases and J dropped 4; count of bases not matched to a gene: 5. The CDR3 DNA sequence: TGTGCCAGCAGCGTAGAAGGGACTAGCGGGAGAGGAGAGACCCAGTACTTC. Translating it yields CASSVEGTSGRGETQYF.

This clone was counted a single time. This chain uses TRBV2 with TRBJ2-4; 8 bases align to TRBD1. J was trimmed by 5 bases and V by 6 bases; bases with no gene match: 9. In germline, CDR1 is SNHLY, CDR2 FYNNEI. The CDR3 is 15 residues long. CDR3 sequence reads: CASSQDREYQNIQYF. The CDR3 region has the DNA TGTGCCAGCAGCCAGGACAGGGAATATCAAAACATTCAGTACTTC.

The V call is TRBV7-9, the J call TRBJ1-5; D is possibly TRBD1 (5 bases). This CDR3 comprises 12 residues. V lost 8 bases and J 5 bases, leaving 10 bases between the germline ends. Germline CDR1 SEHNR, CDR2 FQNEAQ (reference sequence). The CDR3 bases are TGTGCCAGCGGGCAACAGGATCAGCCCCAGCATTTT. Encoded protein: CASGQQDQPQHF.

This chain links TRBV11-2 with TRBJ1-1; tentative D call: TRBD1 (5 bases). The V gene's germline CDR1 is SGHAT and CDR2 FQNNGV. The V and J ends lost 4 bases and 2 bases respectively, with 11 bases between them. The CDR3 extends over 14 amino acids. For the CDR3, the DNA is TGTGCCAGCAGCTGGAGAAGGGGAAACACTGAAGCTTTCTTT. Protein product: CASSWRRGNTEAFF.